The rows below give T cell receptor beta chains drawn from one sample of a study of blood T cell repertoires in COVID-19. Profiling relied on immunoSEQ multiplex PCR, and the TCRdb table lists in-frame clones only, not all of them. The sample has 140,000 to 150,000 clones, around 87% seen once. Sequencing input: peripheral blood. All receptors derive from a man aged 45-60 years who had recovered from COVID-19. Both conserved end residues are part of each CDR3. Each record gives: D gene, clone size, V gene, J gene, CDR3 DNA, CDR3 protein. The D gene is left open where the match is weak. Clone size is shown for a subset of rows, as once, few, many or a class of expanded clone.

TRBD1	.	TRBV11-3	TRBJ2-1	TGTGCCAGCACCCCCCAGGGGGCCTCCTACAATGAGCAGTTCTTC	CASTPQGASYNEQFF
TRBD2	.	TRBV4-3	TRBJ2-3	TGCGCCAGCAGCCAAGGTCGGCGTACTAGCGGGGGGCCGGATACGCAGTATTTT	CASSQGRRTSGGPDTQYF
TRBD1	.	TRBV7-9	TRBJ1-2	TGTGCCAGCAGACTTATGTCGACAGGGGATTCGGTTGGCTACACCTTC	CASRLMSTGDSVGYTF
TRBD1	.	TRBV6-6	TRBJ2-2	TGTGCCAGCAGTCCTTCCGGGACAGGGGGCGACCTCATCCAGCGAGCCACCGGGGAGCTGTTTTTT	CASSPSGTGGDLIQRATGELFF
TRBD1	.	TRBV18	TRBJ1-1	TGTGCCAGCTCACCATGGCCGGGACAGGGGGTTGCTGAAGCTTTCTTT	CASSPWPGQGVAEAFF
TRBD1	.	TRBV5-1	TRBJ2-5	TGCGCCAGCAGCTGGGAACAGGGGGCCGGCGAGACCCAGTACTTC	CASSWEQGAGETQYF
TRBD1	once	TRBV6-2/TRBV6-3	TRBJ1-5	TGTGCCAGCAGCGCCGGGACAGGGAGTTTAATCCCCCAGCATTTT	CASSAGTGSLIPQHF
.	.	TRBV5-1	TRBJ1-6	TGCGCCAGCAGCTTGGCGCCAGACTATAATTCACCCCTCCACTTT	CASSLAPDYNSPLHF
TRBD1	.	TRBV6-5	TRBJ1-1	TGTGCCAGCCACAGGGGCCTGAACACTGAAGCTTTCTTT	CASHRGLNTEAFF
TRBD2	.	TRBV27	TRBJ2-1	TGTGCCAGCAGTTTACTGACTAGCGGGGGCCTAAGTGAGCAGTTCTTC	CASSLLTSGGLSEQFF
.	.	TRBV6-2/TRBV6-3	TRBJ2-1	TGTGCCAGCAGTTATCGTGGGTCGAGCGCCTCCTACAATGAGCAGTTCTTC	CASSYRGSSASYNEQFF
.	.	TRBV9	TRBJ2-1	TGTGCCAGCAGCGTAGATCGGGGGTCCTACAATGAGCAGTTCTTC	CASSVDRGSYNEQFF
TRBD1	.	TRBV6-5	TRBJ2-2	TGTGCCAACGGACAGGACATCACCGGGGAGCTGTTTTTT	CANGQDITGELFF
.	.	TRBV2	TRBJ1-2	TGTGCCAGCCAGCCGGGACAAAGAAGCGGCTACACCTTC	CASQPGQRSGYTF
.	once	TRBV12-5	TRBJ1-1	TGTGCTAGTGGCTCGTTTTTATGGAGGTTTGGTGAAGCTTTCTTT	CASGSFLWRFGEAFF
TRBD1	few	TRBV5-5	TRBJ1-5	TGTGCCAGCAGCTTGGGGGACAGGGGGGAGCCCCAGCATTTT	CASSLGDRGEPQHF
TRBD1	.	TRBV25-1	TRBJ2-7	TGTGCCAGCAGTAGCCCAGGGGGCCTCTACGAGCAGTACTTC	CASSSPGGLYEQYF
.	.	TRBV11-2	TRBJ2-3	TGTGCCAGCAGCTTAGATCCGGGTGTTGCAGATACGCAGTATTTT	CASSLDPGVADTQYF
TRBD1	once	TRBV19	TRBJ1-1	TGTGCCAGTAGTATAGGGACAGGGATTGAAGCTTTCTTT	CASSIGTGIEAFF
TRBD1	.	TRBV19	TRBJ1-5	TGTGCCAGCCGGACAGGTGATCAGCCCCAGCATTTT	CASRTGDQPQHF
.	.	TRBV5-1	TRBJ1-2	TGCGCCAGCAGCTTGGGAGGGCTGAACTATGGCTACACCTTC	CASSLGGLNYGYTF
TRBD1	.	TRBV5-4	TRBJ2-5	TGTGCCAGCAGCCCGGGACAGCTACAAGAGACCCAGTACTTC	CASSPGQLQETQYF
TRBD1	few	TRBV12-3/TRBV12-4	TRBJ1-5	TGTGCCAGCAGTCCCGGACAGGGGAAGCCCCAGCATTTT	CASSPGQGKPQHF
TRBD1	.	TRBV2	TRBJ1-6	TGTGCCAGCGACAAGGACAGGGCTTCCTATAATTCACCCCTCCACTTT	CASDKDRASYNSPLHF
TRBD2	.	TRBV6-5	TRBJ2-1	TGTGCCAGCAGCTATGGACTAGCGGGAGACAATGAGCAGTTCTTC	CASSYGLAGDNEQFF
.	.	TRBV6-2/TRBV6-3	TRBJ1-1	TGTGCCAGCAGTTACTCCGCGCAGGGGATCACTGAAGCTTTCTTT	CASSYSAQGITEAFF
.	.	TRBV7-9	TRBJ1-2	TGTGCCAGCAGCTTCATCAGGGGTAACTATGGCTACACCTTC	CASSFIRGNYGYTF
TRBD1	few	TRBV19	TRBJ1-6	TGTGCCAGTAGTATCGACAGGGGTGATTCACCCCTCCACTTT	CASSIDRGDSPLHF
.	.	TRBV7-6	TRBJ2-2	TGTGCCAGCAGCCTAGTCCTGAAGGGAAAGGGGACCGGGGAGCTGTTTTTT	CASSLVLKGKGTGELFF
.	.	TRBV7-2	TRBJ2-5	TGTGCCAGCAGCTTAGGGGACTCCCCAGAGACCCAGTACTTC	CASSLGDSPETQYF
.	.	TRBV6-1	TRBJ1-1	TGTGCCAGCAGTGAGTTCGGGTTGAACACTGAAGCTTTCTTT	CASSEFGLNTEAFF
TRBD1	.	TRBV7-9	TRBJ2-3	TGTGCCAGCAGCAGGGGAAACAGGGGCCCCCCGCAAGGGGCCTTTACAGATACGCAGTATTTT	CASSRGNRGPPQGAFTDTQYF
TRBD1	.	TRBV12-5	TRBJ2-7	TGTGCTAGTGGGGGGACAGAAAGATACGAGCAGTACTTC	CASGGTERYEQYF
TRBD1	.	TRBV6-5	TRBJ2-1	TGTGCCAGCAGTTGGGGGACAGGGGTGCGTGAGCAGTTCTTC	CASSWGTGVREQFF
.	.	TRBV25-1	TRBJ1-2	TGTGCCAGCACAGGAGGCTATGGCTACACCTTC	CASTGGYGYTF
TRBD2	.	TRBV20-1	TRBJ2-5	TGCAGTGCTAGTGGGGACAAGACTAGCGGGGCACAAGAGACCCAGTACTTC	CSASGDKTSGAQETQYF
TRBD1	.	TRBV10-3	TRBJ1-2	TGTGCCATCACAGGACAGGGGGCGGATGGCTACACCTTC	CAITGQGADGYTF
TRBD1	.	TRBV19	TRBJ1-2	TGTGCCAGTAGTACATTGGACAGGGTCTATGGCTACACCTTC	CASSTLDRVYGYTF
TRBD2	.	TRBV19	TRBJ2-1	TGTGCCAGTAGTCTGGCGGGGGGGCTGTCCTACAATGAGCAGTTCTTC	CASSLAGGLSYNEQFF
TRBD1	.	TRBV3-1/TRBV3-2	TRBJ2-3	TGTGCCAGCAGCCAAGGACAGGGAGCAGATACGCAGTATTTT	CASSQGQGADTQYF
.	many	TRBV11-2	TRBJ1-6	TGTGCCAGCAGCTTAGGGGGACAAGGGGTTTCACCCCTCCACTTT	CASSLGGQGVSPLHF
.	.	TRBV5-4	TRBJ2-3	TGTGCCAGCAGCCCCACTCCGAGCACAGATACGCAGTATTTT	CASSPTPSTDTQYF
.	.	TRBV15	TRBJ1-2	TGTGCCATTTCGTCCGGGGGTAACTATGGCTACACCTTC	CAISSGGNYGYTF
TRBD1	few	TRBV5-1	TRBJ1-2	TGCGCCAGCAGCTTGGTCGCAGGGGGCATGGATAACTATGGCTACACCTTC	CASSLVAGGMDNYGYTF
.	.	TRBV13	TRBJ2-1	TGTGCCAGCAGCTTATTGTCCAGCTACAATGAGCAGTTCTTC	CASSLLSSYNEQFF
.	.	TRBV3-1/TRBV3-2	TRBJ1-2	TGTGCCAGCGGACAGTGGGATTATGGCTACACCTTC	CASGQWDYGYTF
TRBD2	.	TRBV11-3	TRBJ2-5	TGTGCCAGCAGCTTCGTGACTAGCGGGGTGTGGGGAGAGACCCAGTACTTC	CASSFVTSGVWGETQYF
TRBD1	once	TRBV5-5	TRBJ2-5	TGTGCCAGCAGCTTACGGGACAGGGGGAACCAAGAGACCCAGTACTTC	CASSLRDRGNQETQYF
.	.	TRBV4-3	TRBJ2-7	TGCGCCAGCAGCCAAGCGGCCCAGGCGCGCTACGAGCAGTACTTC	CASSQAAQARYEQYF
.	.	TRBV18	TRBJ2-3	TGTGCCAGCTCACCTAGACAGCCTAGCACAGATACGCAGTATTTT	CASSPRQPSTDTQYF
TRBD1	.	TRBV9	TRBJ2-7	TGTGCCAGCAGCGCTGAACCGGGACAGAACTCCTACGAGCAGTACTTC	CASSAEPGQNSYEQYF
TRBD1	once	TRBV6-5	TRBJ2-1	TGTGCCAGCAGTTACTCAGGGACAGGGTATTACAATGAGCAGTTCTTC	CASSYSGTGYYNEQFF
.	once	TRBV6-6	TRBJ1-5	TGTGCCACGACATCAGCAGCGGGGAGGCAGCCCCAGCATTTT	CATTSAAGRQPQHF
.	few	TRBV7-2	TRBJ1-5	TGTGCCAGCAGCGGGAGTTTCGGACAGCCCCAGCATTTT	CASSGSFGQPQHF
TRBD1	.	TRBV19	TRBJ2-2	TGTGCCAGTAGACCTAGACAGGGGGTGTGGGAGCTGTTTTTT	CASRPRQGVWELFF